This entry is about one TCR beta chain. This clone was counted between two and nine times. Its antigen is still unknown. No base quality values were provided; no much bigger clone lies one nucleotide off. In total, roughly 670 healthy bone marrow donors made up the cohort. All cohort members were sampled while nominally healthy, although unrecorded immune exposures were likely present. The donor was CMV seropositive and belonged to the group of over 250 seropositive cohort members. Every donor gave a peripheral blood sample, and the peripheral blood mononuclear cells from that sample were used for TCR beta sequencing. The Qiagen DNeasy Blood Extraction Kit was used to extract genomic DNA from the blood cell samples. From the cysteine through the phenylalanine, the CDR3 covers 16 amino acids. Just the 48-base CDR3 DNA is kept, in frame starting at base 1. The junction shows trimming of 5 bases on V and 0 bases on J, and the gene matches do not reach 6 bases of it. From a lookup of the germline V gene, CDR1 and CDR2 are LGHNA and YSLEER.

The source of the sample is a study of cytomegalovirus exposure and HLA in healthy donors (dated by TCRdb to the late 2010s). About the study as a whole: In an earlier analysis of around 540 of the donors, around 300 Gb of sequence data and 95 million to 130 million unique TCR beta sequences from 150 million to 200 million T cells were reported. The study aimed to test whether cataloging public T cell receptors could reveal signatures of past pathogen exposure. In addition to the first cohort of 666 subjects, a separate validation cohort of approximately 130 different subjects was used. Rather than drawing on any new phenotypic data, the later analysis identified candidate immune exposures from TCR beta sequences and the way those sequences occurred across donors. Roughly 300 gigabases of sequencing data and about 92 million unique TCR sequences made up an early release that covered several hundred HLA-typed donors. Typing coverage varied by locus: roughly 620-640 donors for A, B, C, DRB1 and DQB1; around 560 for DQA1; nearly 610 for DPA1; under 490 for DPB1. A few DR-DQ haplotypes were handled as single units for association and clustering because linkage in the cohort was strong. Of the 300 to 450 genotyped donors, 65% to 90% were placed in the genetic ancestry cluster associated with self-reported Caucasian donors. The study used immunosequencing to profile the T cell repertoires of hundreds of subjects and linked those repertoires to cytomegalovirus serostatus. Donor age, sex, ethnicity and CMV serostatus were compiled together with the repertoire data. A later analysis re-examined previously published TCR beta repertoires from roughly 650 donors and added high-resolution HLA genotyping to investigate patterns of TCR occurrence. Across some 400 genotyped donors of the cohort, an average of roughly 200,000 unique TCR beta nucleotide sequences per donor were sequenced, and 15% to 20% of those sequences were non-productive. To decide whether each TCR beta V gene segment behaved as functional or pseudogenic, an earlier analysis of fewer than 750 of the donors relied on high-throughput TCR beta sequencing. Every repertoire in the discovery cohort had been generated on one and the same sequencing platform. A later genetic analysis took genome-wide SNP genotypes for 398 of the 666 donors and used that subset as a discovery cohort. HLA typing included class I and class II loci at four-digit resolution. To predict cytomegalovirus infection status, the study combined high-throughput TCR immunosequencing, statistical association of individual TCRs with disease status, and machine learning.

Libraries were constructed by the immunoSEQ multiplex PCR assay. A mixture of 60 forward primers for TCR Vbeta segments and 13 reverse primers for TCR Jbeta segments was used in the multiplex PCR. Amplification of the CDR3 region of rearranged TCR beta genes was performed with a multiplex PCR assay on genomic DNA. Amplified TCR beta libraries were sequenced as 87-base-pair reads on the Illumina HiSeq System. The paper's processing steps were these. A later analysis counted about 76 million unique TCR beta chains across the 550 to 700 repertoires, and some 12 million of these chains were shared by at least two donors. A nearest-neighbor algorithm error-corrected the raw reads and collapsed the reads into unique sequences, merging closely related sequences to remove PCR and sequencing errors. V, D and J gene segments were assigned by aligning CDR3 sequences to IMGT reference sequences. For a sequence to be retained, a match of at least six nucleotides to both a V gene segment and a J gene segment was required. A rearrangement counted as productive if the CDR3 had no stop codons and remained in frame with V and J, and every other rearrangement counted as non-productive. CDR3 was defined by IMGT convention, running from the second conserved V-encoded cysteine to the conserved J-encoded phenylalanine. The earlier analysis of about 610 of the donors excluded any sequence lacking an unambiguous match to a single V gene segment. An earlier analysis of approximately 590 of the donors classified V segments as functional when productive rearrangements were above 56.7% and as segregating when the standard deviation between donors was above 5%. A statistical classification framework was built for diagnosing cytomegalovirus status from the catalog of TCR beta chain sequences. V and J gene assignment, in a later analysis, came from comparing TCR nucleotide sequences with IMGT/GENE-DB human TR gene sequences. Using the TCRdist pipeline, a later analysis assigned CDR3 sequences along with most-parsimonious VDJ recombination scenarios. In a later analysis, every TCR beta chain was defined by the combination of its CDR3 amino acid sequence and its V-gene family, and reads without a unique V-gene family were dropped. In a later analysis, 450 to 600 highly shared, low-generation-probability nucleotide sequences were removed to address suspected cross-contamination and a sequencing artifact. A later analysis calculated a clonal expansion index for each public chain from normalized within-repertoire ranks of inferred template counts. Generation probabilities in a later analysis came from a VDJ recombination model fitted to out-of-frame rearrangements, and those results were checked against IGoR. In a later analysis, hypergeometric tests were used to score TCR-TCR, TCR-HLA and TCR-CMV co-occurrence, with a repertoire-size bias correction applied to TCR pairs. In a later analysis, false discovery rates were estimated by permuting HLA or CMV assignments 20 times. In a later analysis, co-occurring TCRs were grouped using DBSCAN, with TCRdist sequence similarity added in when clustering inside HLA-allele-positive subsets. For co-occurrence clustering, repertoires with fewer than 30,000 or more than 120,000 public chains were excluded, along with four or five repertoires with anomalous nucleotide sharing. In TCRdb, the immuneACCESS table is reduced to in-frame sequences with V and J assigned. These tables do not hold every clone; where another copy was compared, an unresolved V gene accounts for under half, and the others remain unexplained. V, J and clone size are those of that table, while D and trimming were read from the DNA. In all, the sample holds approximately 160,000 clones, and about 80% of those were seen once. The ten top clones hold around 7.3% of the sample.

Broad study findings and their caveats: Three of the identified cytomegalovirus-associated TCR beta chains were confirmed in vitro to be specific for cytomegalovirus antigens. In a later analysis, the rate of TCR association differed among HLA loci, with DRB1 alleles having the most associated TCRs and HLA-C alleles having the fewest. Because HLA typing was unavailable for some donors at each locus, only the typed subset was used in association tests. Only TCR beta chains were sequenced in this cohort, and the absence of alpha or paired-chain data limited detectable features. Correlated functional status among segregating V segments might be attributable to linkage disequilibrium, but an unknown experimental factor could not be ruled out. In an earlier analysis of about 600 of the donors, most TCR beta V segments appeared in productive rearrangements about 87% or about 30% of the time, broadly matching IMGT annotations. It was suggested by the authors that the approach could potentially be generalized to other disease states and immunological phenotypes. Some IMGT-functional V segments, including TRBV6-2 and TRBV6-3, could not be told apart with the 87-base-pair reads, so those segments were excluded. In a later analysis, some 17,000 TCR beta sequences were associated with specific HLA alleles at a false discovery rate of 0.05. Because counts were too low, roughly 16 rarely observed V segments, including chromosome 9 orphons, were excluded from the earlier analysis of 587 of the donors. Most TCR sequences were seen in very few donors, while some public TCRs were found in many individuals. A later analysis found that HLA-associated TCR beta chains were more clonally expanded and had lower generation probabilities than equally common non-associated chains. The sequencing pipeline was judged likely to have produced a cluster of highly shared sequence variants as a technical artifact. The only immune exposure information available for the cohort was CMV serostatus. According to a later analysis, most CMV-associated TCR beta chains appeared to be HLA-restricted, and the HLA associations seemed to be driven largely by CMV exposure. In the study, some 180 TCR beta chains were listed as associated with cytomegalovirus. A further reported finding was that TCR beta sequences accurately predicted the HLA-A and HLA-B alleles for most subjects in the first cohort. The classifier was reported to diagnose cytomegalovirus status with high specificity and sensitivity in both the original and validation cohorts. An association between a missense DCLRE1C variant and V-gene and J-gene trimming of TCR beta chains was found in a later genetic analysis and replicated in an independent cohort. Roughly uniform sequencing depth across donors was assumed in presence/absence analyses, although this assumption may not hold. A later genetic analysis reported fewer N-insertions in productive TCRs among donors in an Asian-associated ancestry cluster than the roughly 700-donor mean. Several of the top co-occurrence clusters appeared to be linked to parvovirus B19, influenza, CMV and Epstein-Barr virus, according to a later analysis. Assigning TCR associations to individual alleles was difficult when HLA alleles, especially DR and DQ, strongly co-occurred.

The sample was PBMCs. The chain joins TRBV4-3 to TRBJ2-1; a stretch of 8 junction bases matches TRBD2. The sequence came from a man in his thirties or forties in good health and CMV-seropositive. The CDR3 amino acid sequence is: CASSEGLADSYNEQFF. Read as DNA, the sequence is TGCGCCAGCAGCGAAGGACTAGCTGACTCCTACAATGAGCAGTTCTTC.